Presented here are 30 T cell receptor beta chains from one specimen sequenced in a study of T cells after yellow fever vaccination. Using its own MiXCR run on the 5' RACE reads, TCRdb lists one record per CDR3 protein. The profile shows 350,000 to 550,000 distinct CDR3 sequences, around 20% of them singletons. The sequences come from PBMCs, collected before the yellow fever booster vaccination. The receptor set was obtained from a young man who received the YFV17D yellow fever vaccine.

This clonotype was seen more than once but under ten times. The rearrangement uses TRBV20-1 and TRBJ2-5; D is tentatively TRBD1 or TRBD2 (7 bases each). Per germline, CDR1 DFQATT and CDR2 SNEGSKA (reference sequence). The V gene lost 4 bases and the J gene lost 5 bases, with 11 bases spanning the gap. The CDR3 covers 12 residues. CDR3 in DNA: TGCAGTGCTACCAGGGGGGGGGAGACCCAGTACTTC. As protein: CSATRGGETQYF.

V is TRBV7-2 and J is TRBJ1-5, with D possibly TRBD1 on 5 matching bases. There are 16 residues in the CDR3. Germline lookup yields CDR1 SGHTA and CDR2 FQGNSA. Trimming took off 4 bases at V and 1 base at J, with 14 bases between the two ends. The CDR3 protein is CASSSLLTGSNQPQHF. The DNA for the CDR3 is TGTGCCAGCAGCTCCCTACTCACAGGAAGCAATCAGCCCCAGCATTTT.

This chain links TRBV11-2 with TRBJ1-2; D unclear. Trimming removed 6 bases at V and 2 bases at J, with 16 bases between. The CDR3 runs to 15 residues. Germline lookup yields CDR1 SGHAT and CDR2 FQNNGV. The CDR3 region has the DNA TGTGCCAGCAGGCCCATCTTTCTGGCGAACTATGGCTACACCTTC. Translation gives CASRPIFLANYGYTF.

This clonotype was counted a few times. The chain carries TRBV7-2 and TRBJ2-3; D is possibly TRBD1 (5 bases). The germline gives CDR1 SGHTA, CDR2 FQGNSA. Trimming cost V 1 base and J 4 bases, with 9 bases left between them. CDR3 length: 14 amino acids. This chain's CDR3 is CASSLGVRADTQYF. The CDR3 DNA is TGTGCCAGCAGCTTAGGGGTCAGGGCAGATACGCAGTATTTT.

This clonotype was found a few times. CDR3: CASRDQGYGYTF. The CDR3 DNA reads as TGTGCCAGCAGGGACCAGGGGTATGGCTACACCTTC. The rearrangement links TRBV12-3 or TRBV12-4 to TRBJ1-2, with D possibly matching TRBD1 (6 bases). Trimming pared 6 bases from V and 5 bases from J, leaving 10 bases between. CDR3 length equals 12 residues.

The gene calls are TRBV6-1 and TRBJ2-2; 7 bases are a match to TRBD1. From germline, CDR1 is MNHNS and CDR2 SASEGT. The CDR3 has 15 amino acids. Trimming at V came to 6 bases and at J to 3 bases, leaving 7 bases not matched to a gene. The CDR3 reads CASRVRQGDTGELFF. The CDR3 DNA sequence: TGTGCCAGCAGAGTCCGACAGGGCGACACCGGGGAGCTGTTTTTT.

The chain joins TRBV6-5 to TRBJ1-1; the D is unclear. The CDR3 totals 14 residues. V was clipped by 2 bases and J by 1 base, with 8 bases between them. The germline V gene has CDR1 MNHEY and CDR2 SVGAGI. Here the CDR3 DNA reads TGTGCCAGCAGTTACACATGGGGGAACACTGAAGCTTTCTTT. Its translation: CASSYTWGNTEAFF.

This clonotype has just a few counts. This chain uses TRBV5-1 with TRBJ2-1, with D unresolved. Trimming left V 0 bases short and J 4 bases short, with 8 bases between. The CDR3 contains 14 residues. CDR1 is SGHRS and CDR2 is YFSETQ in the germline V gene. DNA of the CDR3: TGCGCCAGCAGCTTGGTTTCGCGTTACAATGAGCAGTTCTTC. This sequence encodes CASSLVSRYNEQFF.

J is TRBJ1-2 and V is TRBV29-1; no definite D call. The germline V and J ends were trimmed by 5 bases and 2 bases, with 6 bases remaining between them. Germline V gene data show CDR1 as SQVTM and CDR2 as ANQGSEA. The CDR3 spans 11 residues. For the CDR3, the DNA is TGCAGCGTTCCGGACAACTATGGCTACACCTTC. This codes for CSVPDNYGYTF.

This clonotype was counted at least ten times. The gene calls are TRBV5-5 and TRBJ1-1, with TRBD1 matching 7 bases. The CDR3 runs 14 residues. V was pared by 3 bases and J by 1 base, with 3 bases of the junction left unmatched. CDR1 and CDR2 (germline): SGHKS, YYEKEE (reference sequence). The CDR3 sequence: CASSWGQQNTEAFF. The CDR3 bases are TGTGCCAGCAGCTGGGGACAGCAGAACACTGAAGCTTTCTTT.

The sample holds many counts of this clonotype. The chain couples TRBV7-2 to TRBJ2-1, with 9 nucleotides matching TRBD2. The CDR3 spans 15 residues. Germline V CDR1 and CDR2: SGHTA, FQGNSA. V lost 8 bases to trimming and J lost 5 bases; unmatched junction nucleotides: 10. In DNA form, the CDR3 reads TGTGCCAGCCTTGTCGCGGGGGGGGCCGACAATGAGCAGTTCTTC. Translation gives CASLVAGGADNEQFF.

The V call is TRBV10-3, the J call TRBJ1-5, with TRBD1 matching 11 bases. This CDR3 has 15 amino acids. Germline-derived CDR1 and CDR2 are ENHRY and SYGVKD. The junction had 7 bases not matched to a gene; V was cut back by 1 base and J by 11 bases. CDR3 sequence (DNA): TGTGCCATCAGTGAGTATGGACAGGGGGCGGAGGCCCAGCATTTT. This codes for CAISEYGQGAEAQHF.

The DNA of the CDR3 is TGTGCCAGCAGCCAAGATCGGTCTGGGGCTGGCACTGAAGCTTTCTTT. This translates into CASSQDRSGAGTEAFF. The J gene is TRBJ1-1, the V gene TRBV4-2, with D tentatively TRBD1 (5 bases). Germline CDR1 reads LGHNA; CDR2 reads YNFKEQ. V was shortened by 0 bases and J by 4 bases, with 15 bases between the two germline ends. The CDR3 spans 16 residues.

CDR3 region: CASSSLGTGGETQYF. CDR3 bases: TGTGCCAGCAGTTCCCTCGGGACAGGTGGCGAGACCCAGTACTTC. The chain links TRBV27 to TRBJ2-5, with 8 bases identical to TRBD1. The CDR3 covers 15 residues. Germline V gene lookup returns CDR1 MNHEY and CDR2 SMNVEV (reference sequence). Trimming removed 4 bases from V and 5 bases from J; junction bases left unmatched: 9.

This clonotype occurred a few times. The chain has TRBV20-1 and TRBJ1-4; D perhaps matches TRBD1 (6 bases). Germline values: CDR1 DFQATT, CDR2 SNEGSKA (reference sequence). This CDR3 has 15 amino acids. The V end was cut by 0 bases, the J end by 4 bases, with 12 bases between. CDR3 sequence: CSARDSDRFNEKLFF. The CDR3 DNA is TGCAGTGCTAGAGATTCGGACAGATTTAATGAAAAACTGTTTTTT.

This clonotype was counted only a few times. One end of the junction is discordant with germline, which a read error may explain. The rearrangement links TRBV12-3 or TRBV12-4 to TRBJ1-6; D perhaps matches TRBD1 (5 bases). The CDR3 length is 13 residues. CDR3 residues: CATSYQGPTPLHF. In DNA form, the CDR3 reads TGTGCCACCAGTTATCAGGGACCGACACCCCTCCACTTT.

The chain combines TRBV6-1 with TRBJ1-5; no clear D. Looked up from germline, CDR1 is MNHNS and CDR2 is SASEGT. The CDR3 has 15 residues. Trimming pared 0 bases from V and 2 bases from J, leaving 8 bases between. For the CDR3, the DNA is TGTGCCAGCAGTGAAGCTGTGAGGGGCAATCAGCCCCAGCATTTT. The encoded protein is CASSEAVRGNQPQHF.

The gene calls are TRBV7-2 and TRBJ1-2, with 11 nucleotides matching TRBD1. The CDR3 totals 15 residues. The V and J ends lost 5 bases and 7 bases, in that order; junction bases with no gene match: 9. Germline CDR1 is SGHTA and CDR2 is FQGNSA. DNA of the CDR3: TGTGCCAGCAGCCCGAACCCCGGGACAGGGGGTGGCTACACCTTC. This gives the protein CASSPNPGTGGGYTF.

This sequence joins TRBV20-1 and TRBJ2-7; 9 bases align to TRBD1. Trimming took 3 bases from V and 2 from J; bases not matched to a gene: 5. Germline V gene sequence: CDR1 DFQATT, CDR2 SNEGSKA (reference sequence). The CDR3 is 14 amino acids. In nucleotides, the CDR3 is TGCAGTGCTAGTGGGACAGGGACAACCTACGAGCAGTACGTC. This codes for CSASGTGTTYEQYV.

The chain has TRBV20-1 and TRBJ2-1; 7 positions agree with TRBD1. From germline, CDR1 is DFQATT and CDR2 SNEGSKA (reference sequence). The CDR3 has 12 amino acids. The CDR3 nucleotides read TGCAGAGTACAGGGGTTCTACAATGAGCAGTTCTTC. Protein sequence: CRVQGFYNEQFF.

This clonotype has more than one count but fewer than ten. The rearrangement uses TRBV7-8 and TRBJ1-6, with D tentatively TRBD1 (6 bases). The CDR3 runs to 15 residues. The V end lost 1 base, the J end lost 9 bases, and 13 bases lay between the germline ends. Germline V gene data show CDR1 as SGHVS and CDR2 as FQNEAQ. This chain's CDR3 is CASSLDRLGASPLHF. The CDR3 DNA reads TGTGCCAGCAGCTTAGACCGGCTGGGGGCTTCACCCCTCCACTTT.

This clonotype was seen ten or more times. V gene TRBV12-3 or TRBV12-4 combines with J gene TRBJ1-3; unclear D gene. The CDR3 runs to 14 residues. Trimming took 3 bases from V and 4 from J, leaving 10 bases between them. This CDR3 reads CASSFGLIGNTIYF. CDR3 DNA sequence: TGTGCCAGCAGTTTCGGGTTAATCGGAAACACCATATATTTT.

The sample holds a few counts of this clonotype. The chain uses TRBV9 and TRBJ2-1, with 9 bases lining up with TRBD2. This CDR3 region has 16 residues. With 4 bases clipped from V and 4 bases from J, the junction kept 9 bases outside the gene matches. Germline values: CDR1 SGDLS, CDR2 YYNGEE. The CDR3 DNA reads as TGTGCCAGCAGCCACGGGGCTAGCGGGGATTACAATGAGCAGTTCTTC. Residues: CASSHGASGDYNEQFF.

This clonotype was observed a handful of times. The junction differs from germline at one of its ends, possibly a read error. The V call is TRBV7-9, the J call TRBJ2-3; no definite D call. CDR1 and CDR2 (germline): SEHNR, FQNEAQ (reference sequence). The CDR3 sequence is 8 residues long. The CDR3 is CASSLGGF. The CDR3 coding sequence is TGTGCCAGCAGCTTAGGGGGTTTT.

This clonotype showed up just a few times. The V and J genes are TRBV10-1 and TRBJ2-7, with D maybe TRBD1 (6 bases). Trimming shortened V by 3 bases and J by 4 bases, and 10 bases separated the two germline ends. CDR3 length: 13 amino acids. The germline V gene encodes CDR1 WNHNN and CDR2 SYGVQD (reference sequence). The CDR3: CASSDLQGYEQYF. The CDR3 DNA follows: TGCGCCAGCAGTGACTTACAGGGTTACGAGCAGTACTTC.

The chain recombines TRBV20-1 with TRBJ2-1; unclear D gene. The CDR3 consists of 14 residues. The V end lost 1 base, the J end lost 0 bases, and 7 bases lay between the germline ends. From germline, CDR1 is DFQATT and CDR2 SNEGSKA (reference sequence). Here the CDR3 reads CSARAGHSYNEQFF. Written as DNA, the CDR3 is TGCAGTGCTAGAGCAGGTCACTCCTACAATGAGCAGTTCTTC.

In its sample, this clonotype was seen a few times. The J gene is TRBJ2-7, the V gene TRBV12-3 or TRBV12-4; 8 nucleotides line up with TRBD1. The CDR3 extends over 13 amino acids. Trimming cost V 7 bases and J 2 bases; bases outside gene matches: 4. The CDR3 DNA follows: TGTGCCAGCATGGGACAGGCCACCTACGAGCAGTACTTC. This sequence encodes CASMGQATYEQYF.

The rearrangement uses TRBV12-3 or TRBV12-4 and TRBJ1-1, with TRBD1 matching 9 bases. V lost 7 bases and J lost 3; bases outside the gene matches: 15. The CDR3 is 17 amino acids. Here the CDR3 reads CASTNEGTGNWHTEAFF. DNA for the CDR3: TGTGCCAGCACCAATGAGGGGACAGGGAATTGGCACACTGAAGCTTTCTTT.

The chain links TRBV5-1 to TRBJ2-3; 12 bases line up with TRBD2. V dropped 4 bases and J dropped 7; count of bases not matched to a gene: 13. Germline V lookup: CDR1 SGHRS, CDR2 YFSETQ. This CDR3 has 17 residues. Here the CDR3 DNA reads TGCGCCAGCAGCCCGGAGGGGCTAGCGGGGGGGCGCAATACGCAGTATTTT. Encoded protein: CASSPEGLAGGRNTQYF. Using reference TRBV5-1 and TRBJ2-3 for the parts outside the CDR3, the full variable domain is KAGVTQTPRYLIKTRGQQVTLSCSPISGHRSVSWYQQTPGQGLQFLFEYFSETQRNKGNFPGRFSGRQFSNSRSEMNVSTLELGDSALYLCASSPEGLAGGRNTQYFGPGTRLTVL.

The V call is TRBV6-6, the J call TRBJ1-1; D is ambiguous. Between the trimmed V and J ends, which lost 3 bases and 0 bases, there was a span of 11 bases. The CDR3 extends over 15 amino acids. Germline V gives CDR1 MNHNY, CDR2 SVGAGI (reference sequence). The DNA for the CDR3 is TGTGCCAGCAGTTATTGGGCAGAGCTGAACACTGAAGCTTTCTTT. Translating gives CASSYWAELNTEAFF.